Listed below are T cell receptor beta chains from one sample, sequenced in a study of T cell repertoires in cytomegalovirus infection. TCRdb passed the reads through MiXCR, listing each CDR3 protein once. The table has 150,000 or so distinct CDR3 sequences, about a quarter seen once. The sequenced sample was PBMCs. These receptor sequences come from a human donor in good health (CMV status not recorded). Some clones in this sample may be carry-over from other donors' samples. The CDR3 runs from the conserved cysteine through the conserved F or W. D genes are given only for firm matches. Only part of the rows carry a size: once, few, many, or a class if the clone is expanded.

abundance	v_gene	d_gene	j_gene	CDR3nt	CDR3aa
few	TRBV12-3/TRBV12-4	TRBD2	TRBJ2-3	TGTGCCAGCAGCCCTAGCGGATCTAGCACAGATACGCAGTATTTT	CASSPSGSSTDTQYF
many	TRBV7-2	TRBD1	TRBJ2-2	TGTGCCAGCAGCTCAGAAGGGGGCGGTATCGGGGAGCTGTTTTTT	CASSSEGGGIGELFF
few	TRBV28	-	TRBJ1-1	TGTGCCAGCAGTCCACGTAGGGAGAACACTGAAGCTTTCTTT	CASSPRRENTEAFF
many	TRBV7-2	TRBD1	TRBJ1-5	TGTGCCAGCAGCTTGGGGACAGCCAATCAGCCCCAGCATTTT	CASSLGTANQPQHF
-	TRBV28	-	TRBJ2-3	TGTGCCAGCTCCCACCAGGGTCCCAGAGATACGCAGTATTTT	CASSHQGPRDTQYF
-	TRBV7-2	-	TRBJ1-3	TGTGCCAGCAGCCGGCTGGAGGGGAGCTCTGGAAACACCATATATTTT	CASSRLEGSSGNTIYF
many	TRBV7-6	-	TRBJ1-3	TGTGCCAGCAGCTTAGACATAGGTGGAAACACCATATATTTT	CASSLDIGGNTIYF
-	TRBV28	TRBD1	TRBJ1-4	TGTGCCAGCAGTGCTCGGACAGGGGGTAATGAAAAACTGTTTTTT	CASSARTGGNEKLFF
medium-sized	TRBV7-7	TRBD2	TRBJ2-4	TGTGCTAGCAGCCCACTTAGCGGGAGCGAAAACATTCAGTACTTC	CASSPLSGSENIQYF
few	TRBV28	-	TRBJ2-1	TGTGCCAGCACCCCAACGGCGGGACAGTTTTACAATGAGCAGTTCTTC	CASTPTAGQFYNEQFF
few	TRBV20-1	-	TRBJ2-7	TGCAGTGCTTATACTGATAGCTACGAGCAGTACTTC	CSAYTDSYEQYF
-	TRBV2	-	TRBJ2-1	TGTGCCAGCAGTGAAGTATCCTACAATGAGCAGTTCTTC	CASSEVSYNEQFF
-	TRBV28	TRBD1	TRBJ2-2	TGTGCCAGCAGTTTGCCCGGGACAGGGAACACCGGGGAGCTGTTTTTT	CASSLPGTGNTGELFF
-	TRBV28	TRBD1	TRBJ2-7	TGTGCCAGCAGTTGGGGACAGGGGTACAACGAGCAGTACTTC	CASSWGQGYNEQYF
-	TRBV20-1	TRBD1	TRBJ1-2	TGCAGTGCTAGAGATTCCGGGACAGCCTATGGCTACACCTTC	CSARDSGTAYGYTF
-	TRBV5-4	TRBD1	TRBJ1-1	TGTGCCAGCAGCTTGGAAGGGGACAGGGTGAACACTGAAGCTTTCTTT	CASSLEGDRVNTEAFF
once	TRBV4-2	TRBD2	TRBJ2-3	TGTGCCAGCAGCCAGGAAACTAGCGGCGCAGATACGCAGTATTTT	CASSQETSGADTQYF
few	TRBV20-1	-	TRBJ2-7	TGCAGTGCTAGAGATGCGTCAACAGGGGGTCGGCGGGGGTACGAGCAGTACTTC	CSARDASTGGRRGYEQYF